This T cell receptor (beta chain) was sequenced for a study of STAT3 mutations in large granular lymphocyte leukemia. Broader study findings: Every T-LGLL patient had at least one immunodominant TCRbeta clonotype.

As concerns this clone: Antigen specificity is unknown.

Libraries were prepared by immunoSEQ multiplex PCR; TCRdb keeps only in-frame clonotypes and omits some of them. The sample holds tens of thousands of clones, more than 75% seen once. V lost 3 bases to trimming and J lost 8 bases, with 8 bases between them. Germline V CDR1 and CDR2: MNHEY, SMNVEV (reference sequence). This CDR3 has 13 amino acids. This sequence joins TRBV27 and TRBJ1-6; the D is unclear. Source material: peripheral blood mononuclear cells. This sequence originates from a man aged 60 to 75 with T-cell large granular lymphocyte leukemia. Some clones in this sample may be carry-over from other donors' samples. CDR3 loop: CASSFDNHSPLHF. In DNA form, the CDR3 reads TGTGCCAGCAGTTTTGACAATCATTCACCCCTCCACTTT.